The 20 T cell receptor beta chains given below trace back to one sample, sequenced in a study of OX40 agonist ivuxolimab in advanced cancers. Sequenced by immunoSEQ multiplex PCR; TCRdb stores in-frame clones only, minus some. The table has more than 45,000 clones, 75% to 85% seen once; the top ten hold over 1%. The starting material was CD4+ or CD8+ T cells sorted from blood, obtained in a trial of the OX40 agonist ivuxolimab. The receptors shown here come from an adult with an advanced solid tumor such as melanoma, head and neck, liver or kidney cancer.

The chain couples TRBV6-6 to TRBJ2-1, with 8 bases fitting TRBD2. This CDR3 has 15 amino acids. Germline V gene sequence: CDR1 MNHNY, CDR2 SVGAGI (reference sequence). Germline trimming cut 5 bases from V and 3 bases from J; bases unmatched to any gene: 6. CDR3 bases: TGTGCCAGCAGTGCCCCGGGGGGGATCTACAATGAGCAGTTCTTC. Translated, it gives CASSAPGGIYNEQFF.

V gene TRBV6-5 combines with J gene TRBJ2-7; no clear D. This CDR3 comprises 15 residues. Germline assignment: CDR1 MNHEY and CDR2 SVGAGI. V lost 5 bases to trimming and J lost 0 bases, with 14 bases between them. DNA of the CDR3: TGTGCCAGCAGTAAGGTAGCAGGTAGCTCCTACGAGCAGTACTTC. This gives the protein CASSKVAGSSYEQYF.

The chain is built from TRBV11-2 and TRBJ1-2; no firm D call. V dropped 1 base and J dropped 2 bases, with 8 bases sitting between them. The CDR3 covers 14 residues. Germline assignment: CDR1 SGHAT and CDR2 FQNNGV. Here the CDR3 reads CASSLVRGNYGYTF. CDR3 in DNA: TGTGCCAGCAGCTTAGTGCGGGGAAACTATGGCTACACCTTC. Full variable domain (remainder filled in from reference TRBV11-2 and TRBJ1-2): EAGVAQSPRYKIIEKRQSVAFWCNPISGHATLYWYQQILGQGPKLLIQFQNNGVVDDSQLPKDRFSAERLKGVDSTLKIQPAKLEDSAVYLCASSLVRGNYGYTFGSGTRLTVV.

V and J are TRBV5-1 and TRBJ1-5; D ambiguous. The CDR3 runs 15 residues. The V end lost 4 bases, the J end lost 1 base, and 12 bases lay between the germline ends. In germline, CDR1 is SGHRS, CDR2 YFSETQ. The CDR3 DNA sequence: TGCGCCAGCAGCCCCTTTTCGGGGAGCAATCAGCCCCAGCATTTT. Protein: CASSPFSGSNQPQHF. Combining the CDR3 with reference TRBV5-1 and TRBJ1-5 gives the whole variable domain KAGVTQTPRYLIKTRGQQVTLSCSPISGHRSVSWYQQTPGQGLQFLFEYFSETQRNKGNFPGRFSGRQFSNSRSEMNVSTLELGDSALYLCASSPFSGSNQPQHFGDGTRLSIL.

The chain has TRBV10-1 and TRBJ1-5; D gene ambiguous. V lost 6 bases, J lost 0 bases, and 21 bases lay in between. The CDR3 has 18 residues. CDR1 is WNHNN, CDR2 SYGVQD, per germline (reference sequence). The CDR3 protein is CASSLKARRSYSNQPQHF. The CDR3 DNA reads TGCGCCAGCAGCTTAAAGGCCCGCAGGAGTTATAGCAATCAGCCCCAGCATTTT.

The chain combines TRBV11-3 with TRBJ1-1; possibly TRBD1 for D (5 bases). V gave up 0 bases and J gave up 4 bases, with 9 bases separating them. Germline V gene sequence: CDR1 SGHNT, CDR2 YENEEA. CDR3 length equals 14 residues. The CDR3: CASSLDRVGTEAFF. The CDR3 DNA reads as TGTGCCAGCAGCTTAGACAGGGTGGGCACTGAAGCTTTCTTT.

The chain couples TRBV10-3 to TRBJ2-5, with TRBD1 as a possible D gene (5 bases). Germline CDR1 and CDR2: ENHRY and SYGVKD. Trimming shortened V by 5 bases and J by 2 bases, and 6 bases separated the two germline ends. The CDR3 loop spans 12 amino acids. CDR3 in amino acids: CAISSGQETQYF. The CDR3 coding sequence is TGTGCCATCAGTTCAGGGCAAGAGACCCAGTACTTC.

The genes are TRBV27 and TRBJ1-5; D not certain. From germline, CDR1 is MNHEY and CDR2 SMNVEV (reference sequence). V lost 1 base to trimming and J lost 6 bases, with 7 bases between them. The CDR3 has 13 amino acids. CDR3 nucleotide sequence: TGTGCCAGCAGTTTATTGGCATCTCAGCCCCAGCATTTT. Translated: CASSLLASQPQHF.

V gene TRBV6-1 combines with J gene TRBJ1-1, with D tentatively TRBD1 (5 bases). Trimming removed 2 bases from V and 4 bases from J, with 17 bases in between. The CDR3 totals 16 residues. CDR1 and CDR2 from the germline V gene are MNHNS and SASEGT. The CDR3 DNA reads TGTGCCAGCAGTGAATTAGGATCCTTCGGGGGCACTGAAGCTTTCTTT. As protein: CASSELGSFGGTEAFF.

This chain connects TRBV10-1 to TRBJ2-7; possibly TRBD1 or TRBD2 for D (6 bases each). The germline gives CDR1 WNHNN, CDR2 SYGVQD (reference sequence). The germline V and J ends were trimmed by 0 bases and 7 bases, with 19 bases remaining between them. The CDR3 contains 16 residues. For the CDR3, the DNA is TGCGCCAGCAGTGAGTCGCGGGGACACCCAATTCGGGAGCAGTACTTC. This sequence encodes CASSESRGHPIREQYF.

This rearrangement joins TRBV27 to TRBJ2-1; 10 bases align to TRBD1. There are 16 residues in the CDR3. The germline CDR1 and CDR2 sequences are MNHEY and SMNVEV (reference sequence). V lost 3 bases to trimming and J lost 3 bases; unmatched junction nucleotides: 5. The CDR3 protein is CASSLVGQGVYNEQFF. The CDR3 DNA reads TGTGCCAGCAGTTTGGTAGGACAGGGGGTCTACAATGAGCAGTTCTTC.

The CDR3 DNA follows: TGCAGCGTAATGCACCCGCAAGCCTACGAGCAGTACTTC. Protein product: CSVMHPQAYEQYF. The chain recombines TRBV29-1 with TRBJ2-7; D is ambiguous. V lost 6 bases and J 2 bases, leaving 14 bases between the germline ends. In germline, CDR1 is SQVTM, CDR2 ANQGSEA. This CDR3 is 13 amino acids long.

This chain links TRBV30 with TRBJ1-6, with unresolved D. The CDR3 runs to 14 residues. Trimming cost V 0 bases and J 0 bases, with 3 bases left between them. Per germline, CDR1 GTSNPN and CDR2 SVGIG (reference sequence). The CDR3 here is CAWSVFSYNSPLHF. For the CDR3, the DNA is TGTGCCTGGAGTGTCTTCTCCTATAATTCACCCCTCCACTTT.

The chain carries TRBV11-2 and TRBJ2-5; 9 bases align to TRBD2. The CDR3 loop spans 15 amino acids. Germline CDR1 is SGHAT and CDR2 is FQNNGV. J lost 5 bases, V lost 1 base, and 5 bases had no gene match. The CDR3 DNA follows: TGTGCCAGCAGCTTAGTTGCTAGCGGGGCTGAGACCCAGTACTTC. Its protein product is CASSLVASGAETQYF.

V is TRBV18 and J is TRBJ1-2, with 9 bases aligning to TRBD1. CDR1 is KGHSH, CDR2 LQKENI, per germline. This CDR3 is built from 14 residues. The trim removed 1 base at V and 5 bases at J, leaving 2 bases unmatched. Written as DNA, the CDR3 is TGTGCCAGCTCACCACAGGGACAGGGTTATGGCTACACCTTC. Translating gives CASSPQGQGYGYTF.

V and J are TRBV20-1 and TRBJ1-2, with D perhaps TRBD1 (5 bases). V gave up 3 bases and J gave up 4 bases, with 6 bases separating them. The CDR3 extends over 11 amino acids. Per germline, CDR1 DFQATT and CDR2 SNEGSKA (reference sequence). The CDR3 DNA sequence: TGCAGTGCTAGCCAGGGCTATGGCTACACCTTC. This codes for CSASQGYGYTF.

The chain has TRBV6-1 and TRBJ2-2; D gene unclear. V was clipped by 7 bases and J by 5 bases, with 14 bases between them. This CDR3 region has 14 residues. The germline V gene has CDR1 MNHNS and CDR2 SASEGT. The CDR3 DNA reads TGTGCCAGCATGAGATCATTTGGGACCGGGGAGCTGTTTTTT. Amino acid sequence: CASMRSFGTGELFF.

The chain employs TRBV6-1 and TRBJ1-1; 8 nucleotides match TRBD1. Germline CDR1 is MNHNS and CDR2 is SASEGT. V lost 8 bases to trimming and J lost 3 bases; unmatched junction nucleotides: 5. There are 13 residues in the CDR3. The CDR3 protein is CASRTGRYTEAFF. The CDR3 DNA sequence: TGTGCCAGCCGGACAGGGAGGTACACTGAAGCTTTCTTT.

The chain recombines TRBV29-1 with TRBJ2-6, with unresolved D. The CDR3 contains 15 residues. Trimming left V 4 bases short and J 1 base short, with 11 bases between. The germline CDR1 and CDR2 sequences are SQVTM and ANQGSEA. Here the CDR3 reads CSVGHAESGANVLTF. As DNA, the CDR3 is TGCAGCGTTGGACACGCCGAGTCTGGGGCCAACGTCCTGACTTTC.

The table lists this clone with a few counts. The V call is TRBV5-1, the J call TRBJ2-3; D perhaps matches TRBD2 (5 bases). The CDR3 sequence is 15 residues long. Trimming removed 3 bases at V and 0 bases at J, with 11 bases between. The V gene's germline CDR1 is SGHRS and CDR2 YFSETQ. The CDR3, as DNA: TGCGCCAGCAGCTCTACTAGTGATAGCACAGATACGCAGTATTTT. It translates to CASSSTSDSTDTQYF.